The clone carrying this TCR beta chain has a single count. The source of the sample is a study of shared clonotypes between healthy human individuals. The test was conducted at deep level. Some clones are missing from TCRdb's copy, which holds only in-frame ones; the method was immunoSEQ multiplex PCR. Altogether roughly 2.6 million clones are present, approximately 92% being singletons, with the ten largest covering roughly 0.14%. Germline loops: CDR1 SGHAT, CDR2 FQNNGV. V gave up 5 bases and J gave up 4 bases; unmatched junction bases: 4. This CDR3 has 16 amino acids. This sequence originates from a man aged 18 to 29 in good health. The chain combines TRBV11-2 with TRBJ2-3; 15 positions match TRBD2. Sequencing was done on a sample of naive CD4+ T cells sorted from blood. The sample's subset: CD45RA+ positively selected. The CDR3 spells CASSPGTSGGPDTQYF. CDR3 sequence (DNA): TGTGCCAGCAGCCCCGGGACTAGCGGGGGGCCAGATACGCAGTATTTT.